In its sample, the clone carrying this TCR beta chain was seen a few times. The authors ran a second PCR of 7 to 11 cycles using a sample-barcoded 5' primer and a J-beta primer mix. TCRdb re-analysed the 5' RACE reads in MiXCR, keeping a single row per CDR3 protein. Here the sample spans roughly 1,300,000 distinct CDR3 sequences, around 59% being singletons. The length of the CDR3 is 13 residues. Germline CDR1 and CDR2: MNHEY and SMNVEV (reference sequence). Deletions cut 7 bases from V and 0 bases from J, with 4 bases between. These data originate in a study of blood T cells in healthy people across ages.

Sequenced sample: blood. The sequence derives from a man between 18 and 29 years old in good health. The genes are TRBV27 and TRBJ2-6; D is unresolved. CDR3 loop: CASTYSGANVLTF. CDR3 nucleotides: TGTGCCAGCACCTACTCTGGGGCCAACGTCCTGACTTTC.